The clone carrying this T cell receptor beta chain was picked up many times. The data originate from a study of T cells in Graves' hyperthyroidism and ophthalmopathy. The CDR3 sequence is 17 residues long. CDR1 and CDR2 (germline): KGHSH, LQKENI. Trimming removed 4 bases from V and 6 bases from J; junction bases left unmatched: 8. RNA transcripts gave rise to amplified TCR beta CDR3 regions. When the TCR CDR3 underwent first-round RT-PCR, the HTBI primer set was used. TCRdb used MiXCR to reprocess the multiplex PCR reads, holding one entry per CDR3 protein. This sample has about 590,000 distinct CDR3 sequences; 15% to 18% occur once, and the top ten carry approximately 7%.

The specimen sequenced was blood. This chain uses TRBV18 with TRBJ2-1; 14 positions match TRBD2. The sequence was collected from a woman aged 25 to 39 with Graves' hyperthyroidism. CDR3 nucleotide sequence: TGTGCCAGCTCACTCCCCGCGGGACTAGCGGGAGTCAATGAGCAGTTCTTC. Its translation: CASSLPAGLAGVNEQFF.